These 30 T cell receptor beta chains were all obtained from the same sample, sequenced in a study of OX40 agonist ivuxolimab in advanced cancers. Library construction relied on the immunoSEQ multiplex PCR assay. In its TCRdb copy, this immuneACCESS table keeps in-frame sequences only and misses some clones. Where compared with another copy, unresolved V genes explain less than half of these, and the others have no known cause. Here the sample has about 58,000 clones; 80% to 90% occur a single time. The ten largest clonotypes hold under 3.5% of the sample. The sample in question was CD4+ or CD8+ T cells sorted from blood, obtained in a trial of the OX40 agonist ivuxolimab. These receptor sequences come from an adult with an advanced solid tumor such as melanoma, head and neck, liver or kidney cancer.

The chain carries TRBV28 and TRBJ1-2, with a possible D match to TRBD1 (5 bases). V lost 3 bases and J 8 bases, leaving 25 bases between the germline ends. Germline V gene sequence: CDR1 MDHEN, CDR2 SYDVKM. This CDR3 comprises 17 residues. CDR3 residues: CASSFGGQGDYVGGYTF. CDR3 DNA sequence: TGTGCCAGCAGTTTCGGAGGGCAGGGCGATTATGTGGGCGGCTACACCTTC.

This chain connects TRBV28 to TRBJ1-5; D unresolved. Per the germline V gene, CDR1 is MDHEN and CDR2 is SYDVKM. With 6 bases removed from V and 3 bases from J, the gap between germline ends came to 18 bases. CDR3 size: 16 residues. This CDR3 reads CASSSPSGGYNQPQHF. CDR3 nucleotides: TGTGCCAGCAGCTCCCCCAGTGGCGGTTACAATCAGCCCCAGCATTTT.

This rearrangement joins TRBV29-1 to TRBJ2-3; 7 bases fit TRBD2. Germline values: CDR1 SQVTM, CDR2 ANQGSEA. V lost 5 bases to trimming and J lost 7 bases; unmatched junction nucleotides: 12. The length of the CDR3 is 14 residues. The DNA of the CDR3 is TGCAGCGTTTCTAAGGCGGGACTATTAAATACGCAGTATTTT. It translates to CSVSKAGLLNTQYF.

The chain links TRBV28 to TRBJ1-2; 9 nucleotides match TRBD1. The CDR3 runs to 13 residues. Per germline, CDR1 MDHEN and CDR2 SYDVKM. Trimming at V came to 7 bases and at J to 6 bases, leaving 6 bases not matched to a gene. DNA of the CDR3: TGTGCCAGCACGGGACAGGGCGGCCATGGCTACACCTTC. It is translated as CASTGQGGHGYTF.

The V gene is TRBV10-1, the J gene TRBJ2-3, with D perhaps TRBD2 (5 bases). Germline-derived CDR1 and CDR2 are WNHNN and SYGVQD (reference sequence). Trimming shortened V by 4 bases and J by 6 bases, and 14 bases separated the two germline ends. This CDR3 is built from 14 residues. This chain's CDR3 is CASSGAALGDTQYF. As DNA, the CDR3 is TGCGCCAGCAGTGGAGCGGCCCTAGGGGATACGCAGTATTTT.

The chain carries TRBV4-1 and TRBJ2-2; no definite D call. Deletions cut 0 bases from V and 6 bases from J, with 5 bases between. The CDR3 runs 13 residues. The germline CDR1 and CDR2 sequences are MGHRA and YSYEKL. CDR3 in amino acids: CASSQEASGELFF. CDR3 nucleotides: TGCGCCAGCAGCCAAGAGGCTTCCGGGGAGCTGTTTTTT.

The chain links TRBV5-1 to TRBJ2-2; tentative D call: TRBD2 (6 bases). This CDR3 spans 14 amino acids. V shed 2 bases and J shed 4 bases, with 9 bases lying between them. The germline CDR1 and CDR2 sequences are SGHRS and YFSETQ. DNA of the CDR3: TGCGCCAGCAGCTTACTAGCTACCACCGGGGAGCTGTTTTTT. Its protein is CASSLLATTGELFF.

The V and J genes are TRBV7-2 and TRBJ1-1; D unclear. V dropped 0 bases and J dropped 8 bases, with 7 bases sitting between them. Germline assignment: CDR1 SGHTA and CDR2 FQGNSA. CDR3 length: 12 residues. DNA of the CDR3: TGTGCCAGCAGCTTAGCTTTAACAGAAGCTTTCTTT. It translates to CASSLALTEAFF.

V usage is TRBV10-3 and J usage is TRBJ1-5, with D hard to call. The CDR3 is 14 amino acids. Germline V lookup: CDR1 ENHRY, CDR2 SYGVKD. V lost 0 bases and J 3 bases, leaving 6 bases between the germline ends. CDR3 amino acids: CAISESDFNQPQHF. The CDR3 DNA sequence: TGTGCCATCAGTGAGTCGGATTTCAATCAGCCCCAGCATTTT.

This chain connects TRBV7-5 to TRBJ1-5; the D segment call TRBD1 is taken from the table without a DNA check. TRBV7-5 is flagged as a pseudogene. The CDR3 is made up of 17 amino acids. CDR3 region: CARSWRQGDYSNQPQHF. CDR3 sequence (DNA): TGTGCCAGAAGCTGGAGACAGGGGGATTATAGCAATCAGCCCCAGCATTTT.

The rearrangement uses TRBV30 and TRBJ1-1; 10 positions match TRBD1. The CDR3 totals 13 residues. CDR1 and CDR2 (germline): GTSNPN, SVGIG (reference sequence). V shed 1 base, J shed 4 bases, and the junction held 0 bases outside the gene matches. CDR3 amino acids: CAWSGTGGTEAFF. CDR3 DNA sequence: TGTGCCTGGAGTGGGACAGGGGGCACTGAAGCTTTCTTT. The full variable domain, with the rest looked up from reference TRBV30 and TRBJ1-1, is SQTIHQWPATLVQPVGSPLSLECTVEGTSNPNLYWYRQAAGRGLQLLFYSVGIGQISSEVPQNLSASRPQDRQFILSSKKLLLSDSGFYLCAWSGTGGTEAFFGQGTRLTVV.

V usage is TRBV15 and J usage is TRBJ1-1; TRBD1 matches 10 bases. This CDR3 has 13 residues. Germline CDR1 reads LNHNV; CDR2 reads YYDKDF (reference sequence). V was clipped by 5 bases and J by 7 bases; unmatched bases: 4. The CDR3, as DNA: TGTGCCACCAGCGGGACAGGGGTTCGTGAAGCTTTCTTT. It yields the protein CATSGTGVREAFF.

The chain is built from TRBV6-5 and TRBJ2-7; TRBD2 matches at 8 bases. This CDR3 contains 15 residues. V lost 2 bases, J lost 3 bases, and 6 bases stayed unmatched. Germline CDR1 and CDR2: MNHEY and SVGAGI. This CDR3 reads CASSYVAGGHYEQYF. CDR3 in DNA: TGTGCCAGCAGTTACGTCGCGGGAGGCCACTACGAGCAGTACTTC.

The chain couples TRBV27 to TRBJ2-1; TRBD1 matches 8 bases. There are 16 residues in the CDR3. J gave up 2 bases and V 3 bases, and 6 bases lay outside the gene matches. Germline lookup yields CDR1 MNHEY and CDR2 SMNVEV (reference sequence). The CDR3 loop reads CASSFSQGAAYNEQFF. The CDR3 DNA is TGTGCCAGCAGTTTTTCGCAGGGGGCTGCCTACAATGAGCAGTTCTTC.

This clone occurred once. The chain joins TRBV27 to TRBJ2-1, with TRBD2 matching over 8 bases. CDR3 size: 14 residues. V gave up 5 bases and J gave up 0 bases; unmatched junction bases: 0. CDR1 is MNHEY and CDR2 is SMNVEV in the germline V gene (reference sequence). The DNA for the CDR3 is TGTGCCAGCAGTACTAGCGGCTCCTACAATGAGCAGTTCTTC. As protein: CASSTSGSYNEQFF.

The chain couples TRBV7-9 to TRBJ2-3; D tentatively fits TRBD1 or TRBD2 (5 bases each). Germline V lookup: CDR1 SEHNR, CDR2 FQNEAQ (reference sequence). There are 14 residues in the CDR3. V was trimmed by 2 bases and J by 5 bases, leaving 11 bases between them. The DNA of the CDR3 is TGTGCCAGCAGCTTAACAGGTGGGGGAGATACGCAGTATTTT. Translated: CASSLTGGGDTQYF.

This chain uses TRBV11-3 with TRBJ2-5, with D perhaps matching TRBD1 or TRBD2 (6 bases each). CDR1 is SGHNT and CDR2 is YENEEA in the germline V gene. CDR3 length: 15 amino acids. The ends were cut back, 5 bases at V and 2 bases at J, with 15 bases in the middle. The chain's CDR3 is CASSVGGRRQETQYF. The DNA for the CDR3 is TGTGCCAGCAGCGTGGGGGGCAGGAGGCAAGAGACCCAGTACTTC.

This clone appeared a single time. The CDR3, as DNA: TGTGCCAGCAGTTTTCGTCGGGACAGCTATGGCTACACCTTC. Translation: CASSFRRDSYGYTF. The chain couples TRBV28 to TRBJ1-2; TRBD1 aligns across 7 bases. The CDR3 consists of 14 residues. The J segment lost 4 bases and the V segment lost 3 bases, leaving 5 bases of the junction unmatched. CDR1 and CDR2 (germline): MDHEN, SYDVKM.

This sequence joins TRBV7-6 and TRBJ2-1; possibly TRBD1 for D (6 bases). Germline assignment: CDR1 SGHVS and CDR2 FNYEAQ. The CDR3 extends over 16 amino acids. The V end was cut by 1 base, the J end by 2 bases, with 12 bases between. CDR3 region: CASSLEFQGTYNEQFF. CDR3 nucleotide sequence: TGTGCCAGCAGCTTAGAATTCCAGGGGACCTACAATGAGCAGTTCTTC.

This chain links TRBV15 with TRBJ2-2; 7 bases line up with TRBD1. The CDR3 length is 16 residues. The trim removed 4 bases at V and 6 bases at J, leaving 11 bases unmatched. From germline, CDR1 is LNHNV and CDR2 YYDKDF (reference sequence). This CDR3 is CATSMGEQGKAGELFF. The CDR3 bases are TGTGCCACCAGCATGGGGGAACAGGGGAAGGCCGGGGAGCTGTTTTTT.

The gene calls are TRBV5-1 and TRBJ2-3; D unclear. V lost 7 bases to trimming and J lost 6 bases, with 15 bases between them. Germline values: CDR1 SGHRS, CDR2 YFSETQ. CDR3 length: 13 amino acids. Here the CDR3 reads CASSRTEIDTQYF. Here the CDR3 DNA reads TGCGCCAGCTCTCGCACAGAGATCGATACGCAGTATTTT. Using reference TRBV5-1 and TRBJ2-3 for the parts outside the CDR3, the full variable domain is KAGVTQTPRYLIKTRGQQVTLSCSPISGHRSVSWYQQTPGQGLQFLFEYFSETQRNKGNFPGRFSGRQFSNSRSEMNVSTLELGDSALYLCASSRTEIDTQYFGPGTRLTVL.

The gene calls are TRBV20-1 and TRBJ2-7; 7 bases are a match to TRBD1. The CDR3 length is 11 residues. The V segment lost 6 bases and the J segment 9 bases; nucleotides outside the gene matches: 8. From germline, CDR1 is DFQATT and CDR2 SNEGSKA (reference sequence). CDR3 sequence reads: CSAKGATGQYF. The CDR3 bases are TGCAGTGCCAAGGGGGCGACAGGGCAGTACTTC.

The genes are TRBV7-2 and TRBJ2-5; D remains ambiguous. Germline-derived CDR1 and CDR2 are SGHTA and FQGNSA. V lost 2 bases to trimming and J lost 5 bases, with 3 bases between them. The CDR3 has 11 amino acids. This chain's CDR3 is CASSLMETQYF. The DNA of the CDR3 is TGTGCCAGCAGCTTAATGGAGACCCAGTACTTC.

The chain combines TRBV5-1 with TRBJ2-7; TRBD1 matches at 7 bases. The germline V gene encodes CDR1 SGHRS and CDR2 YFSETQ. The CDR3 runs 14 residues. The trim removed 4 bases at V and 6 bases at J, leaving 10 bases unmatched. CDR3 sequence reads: CASSEPTGFGEQYF. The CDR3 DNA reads TGCGCCAGCAGCGAACCGACAGGGTTCGGCGAGCAGTACTTC.

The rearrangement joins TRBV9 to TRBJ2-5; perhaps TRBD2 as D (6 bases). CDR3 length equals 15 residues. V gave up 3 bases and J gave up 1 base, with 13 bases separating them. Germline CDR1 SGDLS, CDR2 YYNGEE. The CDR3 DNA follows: TGTGCCAGCAGCGCCACGAGCGGGTTCCAAGAGACCCAGTACTTC. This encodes CASSATSGFQETQYF.

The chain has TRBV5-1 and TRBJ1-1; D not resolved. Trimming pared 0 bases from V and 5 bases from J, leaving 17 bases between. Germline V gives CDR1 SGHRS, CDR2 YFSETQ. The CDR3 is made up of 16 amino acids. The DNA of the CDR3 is TGCGCCAGCAGCTTGGCCCTGGGGTCCGTTGAAACTGAAGCTTTCTTT. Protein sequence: CASSLALGSVETEAFF.

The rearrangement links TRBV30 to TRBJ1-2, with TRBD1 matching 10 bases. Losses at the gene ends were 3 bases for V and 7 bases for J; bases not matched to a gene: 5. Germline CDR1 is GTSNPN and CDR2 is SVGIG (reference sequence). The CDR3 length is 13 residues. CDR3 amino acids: CAWRGQGYSGYTF. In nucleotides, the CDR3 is TGTGCCTGGAGGGGACAGGGGTATTCTGGCTACACCTTC.

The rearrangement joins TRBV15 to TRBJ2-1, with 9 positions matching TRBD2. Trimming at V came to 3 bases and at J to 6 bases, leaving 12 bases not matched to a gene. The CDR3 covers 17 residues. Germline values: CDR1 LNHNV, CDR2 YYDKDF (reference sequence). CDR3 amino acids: CATSRGYSGSLPNEQFF. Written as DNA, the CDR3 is TGTGCCACCAGCAGGGGCTATAGCGGGAGTCTTCCCAATGAGCAGTTCTTC.

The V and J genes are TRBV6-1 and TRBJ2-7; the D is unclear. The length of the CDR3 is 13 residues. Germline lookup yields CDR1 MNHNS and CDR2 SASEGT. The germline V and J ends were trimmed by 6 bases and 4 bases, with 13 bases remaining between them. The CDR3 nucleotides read TGTGCCAGCAGGTGGCGGTCGAGTTACGAGCAGTACTTC. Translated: CASRWRSSYEQYF.

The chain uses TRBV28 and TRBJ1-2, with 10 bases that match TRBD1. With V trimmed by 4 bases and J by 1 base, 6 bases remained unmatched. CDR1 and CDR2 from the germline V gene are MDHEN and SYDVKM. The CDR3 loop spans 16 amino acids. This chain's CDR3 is CASSSETGGYNYGYTF. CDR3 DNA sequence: TGTGCCAGCAGTTCCGAGACAGGGGGCTATAACTATGGCTACACCTTC.